Listed below are T cell receptor beta chains from one sample, sequenced in a study of cytomegalovirus exposure and HLA in healthy donors. Method: immunoSEQ multiplex PCR; TCRdb's copy keeps in-frame clones and lacks some. The top ten hold about 0.28% of the sample, which has a few hundred thousand clones, 75% to 85% seen once. Sequencing used PBMCs. The receptors here all came from a girl aged 2-15 years in good health and CMV-seronegative. The CDR3 runs from the conserved cysteine through the conserved F or W. The order of the fields is CDR3 DNA, CDR3 protein, V gene, J gene, clone size, D gene, CDR3 length. D genes are given only for firm matches. Rows give clone size only sometimes, using once, few, many, or a class for an expanded clone.

TGTGCCAGCAGTTTGGGTAGCAGCTCCTACAATGAGCAGTTCTTC	CASSLGSSSYNEQFF	TRBV27	TRBJ2-1	-	-	15
TGTGCCAGCAGTCCCGCTAGCGGGGGGACCTACAATGAGCAGTTCTTC	CASSPASGGTYNEQFF	TRBV28	TRBJ2-1	few	TRBD2	16
TGTGCCTGGAGGGACAGGGGTTCGACAGATACGCAGTATTTT	CAWRDRGSTDTQYF	TRBV30	TRBJ2-3	-	TRBD1	14
TGTGCCAGTAGTACGGGACAGGGGGTACCTGGGGCCAACGTCCTGACTTTC	CASSTGQGVPGANVLTF	TRBV19	TRBJ2-6	-	TRBD1	17
TGCGCCAGCAGCCCGGACAGGCCCGCCTACACCTTC	CASSPDRPAYTF	TRBV5-1	TRBJ1-2	-	TRBD1	12
TGCGCCAGCAGCCCCCACAGCGGGAGGTTCGGGGAGTATTTT	CASSPHSGRFGEYF	TRBV4-1	TRBJ2-3	-	TRBD2	14
TGTGCCAGCACAACGGGACAGGGGAATGAAAAACTGTTTTTT	CASTTGQGNEKLFF	TRBV28	TRBJ1-4	-	TRBD1	14
TGTGCAAGTCGCGCACGACTAGCCTACGAGCAGTACTTC	CASRARLAYEQYF	TRBV12-2	TRBJ2-7	-	-	13
TGTGCCAGCAGAAGGAACAGGGAGACTGGAAACACCATATATTTT	CASRRNRETGNTIYF	TRBV6-6	TRBJ1-3	-	-	15
TGTGCCACAAAGGTCGTCGGGAGAAACGAGCAGTACTTC	CATKVVGRNEQYF	TRBV27	TRBJ2-7	-	-	13
TGCGCCAGCAGCGTGACTAGTTGGCCCCATGAGCAGTTCTTC	CASSVTSWPHEQFF	TRBV5-1	TRBJ2-1	-	-	14
TGTGCCAGCAGTCCACCCAGGGTGTATAGCAATCAGCCCCAGCATTTT	CASSPPRVYSNQPQHF	TRBV28	TRBJ1-5	-	-	16
TGTGCCTGGACGGGGAGCACGGCTGCGAGCTACACCTTC	CAWTGSTAASYTF	TRBV30	TRBJ1-2	once	-	13
TGCGCCAGCAGCCTTAGTCCCCCGAGTATATCCTATGGCTACACCTTC	CASSLSPPSISYGYTF	TRBV4-1	TRBJ1-2	-	-	16
TGTGCCAGCAGCTCGGACCTGACTAGCGGGGCTGGGGAGCAGTACTTC	CASSSDLTSGAGEQYF	TRBV5-4	TRBJ2-7	-	TRBD2	16
TGTGCCAGCAGCCTTACCGGGACATCTCAAGAGACCCAGTACTTC	CASSLTGTSQETQYF	TRBV9	TRBJ2-5	-	-	15
TGTGCCAGCAGTTTTGCCAGGGGATCTAGGGAAAAACTGTTTTTT	CASSFARGSREKLFF	TRBV28	TRBJ1-4	few	-	15
TGTGCCAGCAGTAGCCAGGTGGTAAGCAATCAGCCCCAGCATTTT	CASSSQVVSNQPQHF	TRBV6-1	TRBJ1-5	-	-	15
TGCGCCAGCAGGAGGAGCGGGAGTGATGACGAGCAGTACTTC	CASRRSGSDDEQYF	TRBV5-1	TRBJ2-7	-	TRBD2	14
TGTGCCAGCAGTGAAGGGTCGCAGTTTTCAGAGACCCAGTACTTC	CASSEGSQFSETQYF	TRBV6-1	TRBJ2-5	-	-	15
TGTGCCAGCAGACCTGACAGGGAACGAGTCTATGGCTACACCTTC	CASRPDRERVYGYTF	TRBV6-1	TRBJ1-2	-	TRBD1	15
TGTGCCAGCAGTCCGAAGCCGAGTTATAGCAATCAGCCCCAGCATTTT	CASSPKPSYSNQPQHF	TRBV27	TRBJ1-5	-	-	16
TGTGCCAGCAGCTCCGGGACAGGAGCTGGCTACACCTTC	CASSSGTGAGYTF	TRBV5-4	TRBJ1-2	-	TRBD1	13
TGTGCCAGCAGCTTAGTTGGGACAGCGAACTACGAGCAGTACTTC	CASSLVGTANYEQYF	TRBV7-8	TRBJ2-7	-	TRBD1	15
TGTGCCAGCAGCCTCAAGGGGCTATTCTACGAGCAGTACTTC	CASSLKGLFYEQYF	TRBV27	TRBJ2-7	-	-	14
TGCGCCAGTGAACAGGGTTTTGGGGGAACTGAAGCTTTCTTT	CASEQGFGGTEAFF	TRBV5-1	TRBJ1-1	few	-	14
TGCGCCAGCAGCCAAGGGGGGACAGGGTCCTACGAGCAGTACTTC	CASSQGGTGSYEQYF	TRBV4-1	TRBJ2-7	-	TRBD1	15
TGCGCCAGCAGCGCCTTAAGTGGGACTGCCACCTACGAGCAGTGCTTC	CASSALSGTATYEQCF	TRBV5-1	TRBJ2-7	-	-	16
TGTGCCAGCAGTTACCAGGGACAGCAAAATGAAAAACTGTTTTTT	CASSYQGQQNEKLFF	TRBV6-6	TRBJ1-4	-	TRBD1	15
TGTGCCAGCAGCTTATCCGGGACAGGGGGCCGGGAGCAGTACTTC	CASSLSGTGGREQYF	TRBV5-4	TRBJ2-7	-	TRBD1	15
TGTGCCAGCAGTGAAGGGACAGGGGCCCGTGAAGCTTTCTTT	CASSEGTGAREAFF	TRBV2	TRBJ1-1	-	TRBD1	14
TGCGCCAGCAGCCTGGGGACAGAAGAGACCCAGTACTTC	CASSLGTEETQYF	TRBV4-1	TRBJ2-5	-	TRBD1	13
TGTGCCAGCAGATCCCCCGGACAGGGTTATCGAAACATTCAGTACTTC	CASRSPGQGYRNIQYF	TRBV2	TRBJ2-4	-	TRBD1	16
TGTGCCAGCAGTTTTGGAGCGGAGAGCACAGATACGCAGTATTTT	CASSFGAESTDTQYF	TRBV28	TRBJ2-3	-	-	15
TGTGCCAGCAGCTTCCGGGACAGGGGGCGATCCGGGGAGCTGTTTTTT	CASSFRDRGRSGELFF	TRBV28	TRBJ2-2	-	TRBD1	16
TGTGCCAGCAGCGCATCGGTTGCCCCCTTCTCCTACGAGCAGTACTTC	CASSASVAPFSYEQYF	TRBV7-6	TRBJ2-7	-	-	16
TGCAGTGCTAGAGTGGTCCAGGAGCAGTACTTC	CSARVVQEQYF	TRBV20-1	TRBJ2-7	-	-	11
TGTGCCAGCAGCTTGGGGCTAGCGGGAGGGCCAGAGACCCAGTACTTC	CASSLGLAGGPETQYF	TRBV5-8	TRBJ2-5	-	TRBD2	16
TGCGCCAGCGGACCTAGCGGTGACCCCTACAATGAGCAGTTCTTC	CASGPSGDPYNEQFF	TRBV4-1	TRBJ2-1	few	TRBD2	15
TGTGCCAGCAGCTTAGGGCGAGGGCACGAGCAGTACTTC	CASSLGRGHEQYF	TRBV7-6	TRBJ2-7	-	-	13
TGTGCCTGGACCCCCGGGAGGAATCCGTCTTCGCCGAACACCATATATTTT	CAWTPGRNPSSPNTIYF	TRBV30	TRBJ1-3	-	-	17
TGTGCCAGCACCAATTTACGGACAGAGCATCAGCCCCAGCATTTT	CASTNLRTEHQPQHF	TRBV6-1	TRBJ1-5	-	-	15
TGTGCCAGCGGGCGACTAGCGGGAGGGTCAGATACGCAGTATTTT	CASGRLAGGSDTQYF	TRBV7-9	TRBJ2-3	-	TRBD2	15
TGCGCCAGCAGCTTTGTAGCGGTGCAGCCCGGGGAGCTGTTTTTT	CASSFVAVQPGELFF	TRBV5-1	TRBJ2-2	-	-	15
TGTGCCAGCAGCTTACTCGACAGTAATCAGCCCCAGCATTTT	CASSLLDSNQPQHF	TRBV7-9	TRBJ1-5	-	-	14
TGCGCCAGCAGCTTTGACAGGGCACTCGAGCAGTACTTC	CASSFDRALEQYF	TRBV5-1	TRBJ2-7	-	TRBD1	13
TGCGCCAGCAGCCAAGGGGCACGGACAGGGAGCTCCTACAATGAGCAGTTCTTC	CASSQGARTGSSYNEQFF	TRBV4-1	TRBJ2-1	-	TRBD1	18
TGTGCCAGCTCCGACGGGAGTCGGTGGTACATTCAGTACTTC	CASSDGSRWYIQYF	TRBV28	TRBJ2-4	-	-	14
TGTGCCAGTAGTATAGCCCAGGACAGGGCCCTTAAGCCCCAGCATTTT	CASSIAQDRALKPQHF	TRBV19	TRBJ1-5	-	TRBD1	16
TGTGCCAGCAGCTGGGTAGCGGGAGGTGGGGGGAATGAGCAGTTCTTC	CASSWVAGGGGNEQFF	TRBV7-2	TRBJ2-1	-	TRBD2	16
TGTGCCAGTACTCCAGGGGACACGGTTAGGCCCCAGCATTTT	CASTPGDTVRPQHF	TRBV19	TRBJ1-5	-	-	14
TGTGCCAGCAGCTTGGGGTGGGGACAACCTACCTACGAGCAGTACTTC	CASSLGWGQPTYEQYF	TRBV11-2	TRBJ2-7	-	-	16
TGTGCCAGCAGTTATGAGGGAGATACGCAGTATTTT	CASSYEGDTQYF	TRBV6-5	TRBJ2-3	-	-	12
TGTGCCAGCTCACCCCAGGGACTAGCCAAAAACATTCAGTACTTC	CASSPQGLAKNIQYF	TRBV18	TRBJ2-4	few	-	15